The 22 T cell receptor beta chains below were found in one sample sequenced in a study of OX40 agonist ivuxolimab in advanced cancers. Profiling relied on immunoSEQ multiplex PCR, and the TCRdb table lists in-frame clones only, not all of them. The sample lists over 90,000 clones; about 90% were seen once. The sample was CD4+ or CD8+ T cells sorted from blood, taken in a trial of the OX40 agonist ivuxolimab. These receptors all come from an adult with an advanced solid tumor such as melanoma, head and neck, liver or kidney cancer.

The chain has TRBV7-2 and TRBJ2-5; D is uncertain. Germline CDR1 is SGHTA and CDR2 is FQGNSA. The CDR3 length is 13 residues. V lost 5 bases and J lost 5, with 12 bases in between. The CDR3 DNA reads as TGTGCCAGCAGCCCAAGACCCCGGGAGACCCAGTACTTC. Amino acids: CASSPRPRETQYF. Supplemented by reference TRBV7-2 and TRBJ2-5, the full variable domain reads GAGVSQSPSNKVTEKGKDVELRCDPISGHTALYWYRQSLGQGLEFLIYFQGNSAPDKSGLPSDRFSAERTGGSVSTLTIQRTQQEDSAVYLCASSPRPRETQYFGPGTRLLVL.

The gene calls are TRBV7-8 and TRBJ2-6; maybe TRBD1 (5 bases). V dropped 4 bases and J dropped 0 bases, with 7 bases sitting between them. This CDR3 is built from 15 residues. Germline V CDR1 and CDR2: SGHVS, FQNEAQ. CDR3 in DNA: TGTGCCAGCAGCTCCGACAGCTCTGGGGCCAACGTCCTGACTTTC. Amino acid sequence: CASSSDSSGANVLTF.

The V and J genes are TRBV15 and TRBJ2-7; no clear D. Per germline, CDR1 LNHNV and CDR2 YYDKDF (reference sequence). V was clipped by 1 base and J by 1 base, with 8 bases between them. This CDR3 region has 14 residues. The CDR3 is CATSRGLPSYEQYF. CDR3 sequence (DNA): TGTGCCACCAGCAGAGGACTGCCGTCCTACGAGCAGTACTTC.

The chain is built from TRBV7-2 and TRBJ2-2, with 9 nucleotides matching TRBD2. V shed 4 bases, J shed 5 bases, and the junction held 5 bases outside the gene matches. The CDR3 is 15 amino acids. Germline V CDR1 and CDR2: SGHTA, FQGNSA. DNA of the CDR3: TGTGCCAGCAGCTCCGGACTAGCGTTTACCGGGGAGCTGTTTTTT. Amino acid sequence: CASSSGLAFTGELFF.

The chain employs TRBV11-2 and TRBJ2-2, with TRBD1 as a possible D gene (5 bases). The CDR3 totals 15 residues. Germline values: CDR1 SGHAT, CDR2 FQNNGV. Trimming shortened V by 5 bases and J by 8 bases, and 18 bases separated the two germline ends. CDR3 loop: CASSQTGPLIGELFF. In DNA form, the CDR3 reads TGTGCCAGCAGCCAAACAGGACCCCTCATTGGGGAGCTGTTTTTT.

This chain connects TRBV6-1 to TRBJ1-2; TRBD1 is a possible D gene (5 bases). The germline V and J ends were trimmed by 4 bases and 4 bases, with 10 bases remaining between them. Germline V CDR1 and CDR2: MNHNS, SASEGT. This CDR3 has 13 residues. The CDR3 reads CASSAGVVYGYTF. The CDR3 region has the DNA TGTGCCAGCAGTGCGGGGGTTGTCTATGGCTACACCTTC.

The chain joins TRBV5-1 to TRBJ2-1; a weak D match, TRBD2 (5 bases). The CDR3 runs to 16 residues. Trimming cost V 4 bases and J 2 bases, with 16 bases left between them. The germline gives CDR1 SGHRS, CDR2 YFSETQ. CDR3 protein: CASSRTGYGTYNEQFF. CDR3 nucleotides: TGCGCCAGCAGCCGAACGGGCTACGGGACCTACAATGAGCAGTTCTTC.

This sequence joins TRBV5-4 and TRBJ2-7; D is perhaps TRBD1 (6 bases). The V end lost 4 bases, the J end lost 3 bases, and 14 bases lay between the germline ends. This CDR3 has 14 residues. The germline gives CDR1 SGHNT, CDR2 YYREEE (reference sequence). Here the CDR3 DNA reads TGTGCCAGCAGCCCGGACAGCCACCGCTACGAGCAGTACTTC. Translated, it gives CASSPDSHRYEQYF. Full variable domain (outside the CDR3, taken from reference TRBV5-4 and TRBJ2-7): ETGVTQSPTHLIKTRGQQVTLRCSSQSGHNTVSWYQQALGQGPQFIFQYYREEENGRGNFPPRFSGLQFPNYSSELNVNALELDDSALYLCASSPDSHRYEQYFGPGTRLTVT.

The V call is TRBV10-1, the J call TRBJ1-3; D is perhaps TRBD1 (5 bases). Germline V gene lookup returns CDR1 WNHNN and CDR2 SYGVQD (reference sequence). The CDR3 has 15 amino acids. V was pared by 3 bases and J by 0 bases, with 9 bases between. CDR3 DNA: TGCGCCAGCAGTGATGGGGCCAGCTCTGGAAACACCATATATTTT. Translating gives CASSDGASSGNTIYF.

The chain combines TRBV5-1 with TRBJ1-2; D unclear. The germline V and J ends were trimmed by 2 bases and 4 bases, with 9 bases remaining between them. Germline V CDR1 and CDR2: SGHRS, YFSETQ. The CDR3 is 13 amino acids. The CDR3 is CASSFGGSYGYTF. In DNA form, the CDR3 reads TGCGCCAGCAGCTTCGGAGGGAGCTATGGCTACACCTTC.

The chain employs TRBV19 and TRBJ2-7, with 7 bases identical to TRBD1. Germline CDR1 and CDR2: LNHDA and SQIVND (reference sequence). Trimming at V came to 3 bases and at J to 8 bases, leaving 13 bases not matched to a gene. The CDR3 covers 15 residues. CDR3 nucleotide sequence: TGTGCCAGTAGTATCGTTCCCGGGACAGTCGACAAGCAGTACTTC. Translated, it gives CASSIVPGTVDKQYF.

This sequence joins TRBV29-1 and TRBJ2-7, with D uncertain. The germline gives CDR1 SQVTM, CDR2 ANQGSEA. V was shortened by 3 bases and J by 0 bases, with 3 bases between the two germline ends. The CDR3 totals 11 residues. DNA for the CDR3: TGCAGCGTTGAGGACTCCTACGAGCAGTACTTC. It yields the protein CSVEDSYEQYF.

The chain has TRBV14 and TRBJ2-3; weak D call: TRBD2 (5 bases). V gave up 1 base and J gave up 1 base, with 12 bases separating them. Germline CDR1 SGHDN, CDR2 FVKESK. This CDR3 comprises 16 residues. Here the CDR3 DNA reads TGTGCCAGCAGCCAAGTGCGGAGGATGGGCACAGATACGCAGTATTTT. Its protein product is CASSQVRRMGTDTQYF.

This chain links TRBV19 with TRBJ2-3; D possibly uses TRBD1 or TRBD2 (6 bases each). The V end lost 2 bases, the J end lost 4 bases, and 16 bases lay between the germline ends. The CDR3 sequence is 16 residues long. The germline CDR1 and CDR2 sequences are LNHDA and SQIVND (reference sequence). CDR3 residues: CASSIRTGAVADTQYF. CDR3 sequence (DNA): TGTGCCAGTAGTATAAGGACGGGGGCGGTCGCAGATACGCAGTATTTT.

This chain links TRBV4-1 with TRBJ2-1; D is undetermined. CDR3 length: 17 amino acids. Germline V lookup: CDR1 MGHRA, CDR2 YSYEKL. The ends were cut back, 0 bases at V and 4 bases at J, with 16 bases in the middle. In nucleotides, the CDR3 is TGCGCCAGCAGCCAAGATCGGAGAGCTCGCCTTTACAATGAGCAGTTCTTC. This gives the protein CASSQDRRARLYNEQFF.

Only one count was recorded for this clone. This chain joins TRBV6-4 and TRBJ1-1; D is unclear. Germline-derived CDR1 and CDR2 are MRHNA and SNTAGT. The CDR3 covers 13 residues. The germline V and J ends were trimmed by 5 bases and 3 bases, with 10 bases remaining between them. Here the CDR3 reads CASSLRRDTEAFF. CDR3 in DNA: TGTGCCAGCAGTCTCCGGAGGGACACTGAAGCTTTCTTT.

V is TRBV6-5 and J is TRBJ1-2; 10 positions match TRBD1. J was trimmed by 7 bases and V by 6 bases; bases with no gene match: 8. The germline CDR1 and CDR2 sequences are MNHEY and SVGAGI. This CDR3 contains 14 residues. The CDR3, as DNA: TGTGCCAGCAGAGAGACAGGGGGCGCGGGTGGCTACACCTTC. Amino acid sequence: CASRETGGAGGYTF.

This chain joins TRBV18 and TRBJ1-5, with unresolved D. Trimming took off 3 bases at V and 0 bases at J, with 3 bases between the two ends. This CDR3 region has 13 residues. Germline values: CDR1 KGHSH, CDR2 LQKENI. Written as DNA, the CDR3 is TGTGCCAGCTCACCCTATAGCAATCAGCCCCAGCATTTT. Translating gives CASSPYSNQPQHF.

This clone was observed once. The rearrangement joins TRBV29-1 to TRBJ2-7, with 9 bases aligning to TRBD1. J was trimmed by 7 bases and V by 7 bases; bases with no gene match: 11. Germline V gives CDR1 SQVTM, CDR2 ANQGSEA. The CDR3 is made up of 13 amino acids. The CDR3 is CSAYRDRAEEQYF. The CDR3, as DNA: TGCAGCGCATACCGGGACAGGGCGGAGGAGCAGTACTTC.

V usage is TRBV28 and J usage is TRBJ2-4; D not certain. Germline lookup yields CDR1 MDHEN and CDR2 SYDVKM. The CDR3 spans 14 residues. V was pared by 3 bases and J by 0 bases, with 6 bases between. The DNA for the CDR3 is TGTGCCAGCAGTTTGAGTGCAGCCAAAAACATTCAGTACTTC. It codes for CASSLSAAKNIQYF.

The chain couples TRBV19 to TRBJ2-2; D is perhaps TRBD2 (5 bases). In germline, CDR1 is LNHDA, CDR2 SQIVND (reference sequence). V was pared by 6 bases and J by 4 bases, with 18 bases between. The CDR3 has 16 amino acids. The CDR3 loop reads CASSGGRGFITGELFF. The DNA of the CDR3 is TGTGCCAGTAGCGGCGGGCGAGGGTTCATCACCGGGGAGCTGTTTTTT.

V and J are TRBV7-8 and TRBJ1-2, with D tentatively TRBD1 (6 bases). Deletions cut 0 bases from V and 8 bases from J, with 16 bases between. There are 15 residues in the CDR3. The V gene's germline CDR1 is SGHVS and CDR2 FQNEAQ. The DNA for the CDR3 is TGTGCCAGCAGCTTAGCGGGAGGGGGTTTCTCCGGCTACACCTTC. This translates into CASSLAGGGFSGYTF. The full variable domain, rest sourced from reference TRBV7-8 and TRBJ1-2, is GAGVSQSPRYKVAKRGQDVALRCDPISGHVSLFWYQQALGQGPEFLTYFQNEAQLDKSGLPSDRFFAERPEGSVSTLKIQRTQQEDSAVYLCASSLAGGGFSGYTFGSGTRLTVV.